These T cell receptor beta chains were read from a single sample in a study of identical twins. TCRdb passed the 5' RACE reads through MiXCR, listing each CDR3 protein once. The sample lists around 290,000 distinct CDR3 sequences; 8% to 9.5% were seen once. These data were also filed under a second study, of yellow fever vaccine responses in identical twins.

Sequencing was carried out using CD8+ T cells sorted from blood. The source is a woman aged 18-29 years in good health. Both conserved end residues are part of each CDR3. Fields, in order: CDR3 length, D gene, J gene, clone size, V gene, CDR3 protein. The D gene is left open where the match is weak. A row's size may be missing; if present it is once, few, many or a size class.

cdr3_length: 15; d_call: .; j_call: TRBJ2-3; clone_size: many; v_call: TRBV6-4; cdr3_aa: CASNPTGIPTDTQYF
cdr3_length: 13; d_call: .; j_call: TRBJ2-3; clone_size: few; v_call: TRBV27; cdr3_aa: CASSLILRDTQYF
cdr3_length: 15; d_call: .; j_call: TRBJ2-1; clone_size: few; v_call: TRBV6-2/TRBV6-3; cdr3_aa: CASSPDTLLYNEQFF
cdr3_length: 15; d_call: TRBD1; j_call: TRBJ2-3; clone_size: many; v_call: TRBV28; cdr3_aa: CASSPGQGATDTQYF
cdr3_length: 20; d_call: TRBD1; j_call: TRBJ2-6; clone_size: few; v_call: TRBV4-1; cdr3_aa: CASSSTPPGTGGSGANVLTF
cdr3_length: 18; d_call: TRBD2; j_call: TRBJ2-1; clone_size: .; v_call: TRBV2; cdr3_aa: CAFSFISGAPSSYNEQFF
cdr3_length: 13; d_call: .; j_call: TRBJ2-5; clone_size: many; v_call: TRBV28; cdr3_aa: CASSLGAKETQYF
cdr3_length: 12; d_call: .; j_call: TRBJ2-1; clone_size: many; v_call: TRBV6-5; cdr3_aa: CASSYSSDEQFF
cdr3_length: 16; d_call: .; j_call: TRBJ2-1; clone_size: .; v_call: TRBV6-5; cdr3_aa: CASSYMISGLYNEQFF
cdr3_length: 13; d_call: .; j_call: TRBJ1-1; clone_size: many; v_call: TRBV29-1; cdr3_aa: CSVRGQTNTEAFF
cdr3_length: 14; d_call: TRBD1; j_call: TRBJ1-1; clone_size: few; v_call: TRBV4-1; cdr3_aa: CASSHRDRNTEAFF
cdr3_length: 14; d_call: TRBD1; j_call: TRBJ1-1; clone_size: .; v_call: TRBV7-9; cdr3_aa: CASSFGTASNEAFF
cdr3_length: 15; d_call: TRBD2; j_call: TRBJ2-1; clone_size: .; v_call: TRBV4-3; cdr3_aa: CASSQDGSGSGEQFF
cdr3_length: 15; d_call: TRBD1; j_call: TRBJ2-1; clone_size: many; v_call: TRBV15; cdr3_aa: CATSRTRDRNNEQFF
cdr3_length: 18; d_call: TRBD2; j_call: TRBJ2-3; clone_size: few; v_call: TRBV23-1; cdr3_aa: CASSQSPSKTSGTDTQYF
cdr3_length: 16; d_call: .; j_call: TRBJ1-1; clone_size: few; v_call: TRBV11-2; cdr3_aa: CASSTRWGPTNTEAFF
cdr3_length: 15; d_call: .; j_call: TRBJ2-1; clone_size: .; v_call: TRBV20-1; cdr3_aa: CSARECGRNYNEQFF
cdr3_length: 16; d_call: TRBD1; j_call: TRBJ2-7; clone_size: few; v_call: TRBV18; cdr3_aa: CASSPPGQGDGDEQYF
cdr3_length: 16; d_call: TRBD2; j_call: TRBJ2-2; clone_size: few; v_call: TRBV30; cdr3_aa: CAWSVLAGGQTGELFF
cdr3_length: 17; d_call: .; j_call: TRBJ2-3; clone_size: many; v_call: TRBV9; cdr3_aa: CASSAPVMGLSTDTQYF
cdr3_length: 16; d_call: TRBD1; j_call: TRBJ1-1; clone_size: .; v_call: TRBV3-1; cdr3_aa: CASRRDPGQGNTEAFF
cdr3_length: 18; d_call: .; j_call: TRBJ2-1; clone_size: few; v_call: TRBV6-2/TRBV6-3; cdr3_aa: CASSLQFSGEGSYNEQFF
cdr3_length: 16; d_call: .; j_call: TRBJ2-7; clone_size: many; v_call: TRBV2; cdr3_aa: CASGSYIGQTPYEQYF
cdr3_length: 15; d_call: .; j_call: TRBJ1-2; clone_size: many; v_call: TRBV10-3; cdr3_aa: CAISESMSPNYGYTF
cdr3_length: 16; d_call: TRBD2; j_call: TRBJ2-2; clone_size: .; v_call: TRBV20-1; cdr3_aa: CSARNPAGADTGELFF
cdr3_length: 10; d_call: .; j_call: TRBJ1-2; clone_size: .; v_call: TRBV25-1; cdr3_aa: CATSSNGYTF
cdr3_length: 14; d_call: .; j_call: TRBJ2-7; clone_size: .; v_call: TRBV4-3; cdr3_aa: CASSQDPTATEQYF
cdr3_length: 13; d_call: .; j_call: TRBJ2-5; clone_size: many; v_call: TRBV9; cdr3_aa: CASSVGTIETQYF
cdr3_length: 14; d_call: .; j_call: TRBJ2-2; clone_size: .; v_call: TRBV20-1; cdr3_aa: CSAWDIQNTGELFF
cdr3_length: 15; d_call: TRBD1; j_call: TRBJ2-7; clone_size: many; v_call: TRBV7-9; cdr3_aa: CASSLKEDLTGEQYF
cdr3_length: 13; d_call: .; j_call: TRBJ2-7; clone_size: .; v_call: TRBV19; cdr3_aa: CASSKTGWNEQYF
cdr3_length: 13; d_call: .; j_call: TRBJ1-6; clone_size: many; v_call: TRBV29-1; cdr3_aa: CSVLTTDNSPLHF
cdr3_length: 17; d_call: TRBD2; j_call: TRBJ2-7; clone_size: many; v_call: TRBV20-1; cdr3_aa: CSASFRGLAGGGYEQYF
cdr3_length: 13; d_call: .; j_call: TRBJ2-7; clone_size: .; v_call: TRBV29-1; cdr3_aa: CSVETRYSYEQYF
cdr3_length: 14; d_call: TRBD1; j_call: TRBJ2-2; clone_size: many; v_call: TRBV29-1; cdr3_aa: CSVAGQGLTGELFF
cdr3_length: 12; d_call: .; j_call: TRBJ1-1; clone_size: many; v_call: TRBV20-1; cdr3_aa: CSASLRDTEAFF
cdr3_length: 12; d_call: .; j_call: TRBJ2-2; clone_size: .; v_call: TRBV7-9; cdr3_aa: CASRTSSGELFF
cdr3_length: 13; d_call: TRBD1; j_call: TRBJ2-7; clone_size: many; v_call: TRBV12-3/TRBV12-4; cdr3_aa: CASSDRTPYEQYF
cdr3_length: 16; d_call: TRBD1; j_call: TRBJ2-1; clone_size: .; v_call: TRBV12-3/TRBV12-4; cdr3_aa: CASSFRGGHLRTGGSF
cdr3_length: 19; d_call: .; j_call: TRBJ2-5; clone_size: few; v_call: TRBV29-1; cdr3_aa: CSVEWWARGAFQAGETQYF
cdr3_length: 12; d_call: .; j_call: TRBJ1-1; clone_size: many; v_call: TRBV27; cdr3_aa: CASEGRQGQAFF
cdr3_length: 14; d_call: .; j_call: TRBJ2-7; clone_size: many; v_call: TRBV7-2; cdr3_aa: CASSLSEEPYEQYF
cdr3_length: 14; d_call: .; j_call: TRBJ2-7; clone_size: many; v_call: TRBV3-1; cdr3_aa: CASSQMSRPYEQYF
cdr3_length: 14; d_call: .; j_call: TRBJ2-5; clone_size: few; v_call: TRBV7-2; cdr3_aa: CASSSGSLLETQYF
cdr3_length: 19; d_call: TRBD2; j_call: TRBJ2-1; clone_size: .; v_call: TRBV11-2; cdr3_aa: CASSLDFFALAGDQNEQFF
cdr3_length: 15; d_call: .; j_call: TRBJ2-5; clone_size: many; v_call: TRBV6-5; cdr3_aa: CASSYSAGVGETQYF
cdr3_length: 15; d_call: .; j_call: TRBJ1-1; clone_size: few; v_call: TRBV10-3; cdr3_aa: CAISEYSSLDTEAFF
cdr3_length: 15; d_call: .; j_call: TRBJ2-7; clone_size: .; v_call: TRBV4-3; cdr3_aa: CASSQDWGGPLEQYF
cdr3_length: 14; d_call: .; j_call: TRBJ2-2; clone_size: many; v_call: TRBV27; cdr3_aa: CASRETGTRRELFF
cdr3_length: 15; d_call: .; j_call: TRBJ2-6; clone_size: many; v_call: TRBV27; cdr3_aa: CASSSSSSGANVLTF
cdr3_length: 17; d_call: TRBD1; j_call: TRBJ1-4; clone_size: few; v_call: TRBV3-1; cdr3_aa: CASSQGTGAPGREKLFF
cdr3_length: 18; d_call: .; j_call: TRBJ2-7; clone_size: few; v_call: TRBV6-1; cdr3_aa: CASSEAKRWQSSQGEQYF
cdr3_length: 18; d_call: TRBD2; j_call: TRBJ2-5; clone_size: .; v_call: TRBV11-2; cdr3_aa: CASSVPEWASGFQETQYF
cdr3_length: 16; d_call: TRBD1; j_call: TRBJ2-1; clone_size: few; v_call: TRBV6-5; cdr3_aa: CASSYSGTDAYNEQFF